This TCR beta chain was observed in a study of vaccination and CD4 T cells after COVID-19. Study information: Convalescent patients gave post-COVID blood a median about 100 days post-diagnosis, range 35 to 161. Each control was exposed to a CEFX pool, an HIV-1 Nef pool, or no peptide at all. Whole-study results and caveats: Median SARS-CoV-2-reactive clonotypes rose from about 20 to 38, not significantly.

A remark on this clonotype: The antigen is unknown.

Treatment indicated: approximately nine-day PBMC culture with coronavirus spike peptide pools or control peptides (ViraFEST assay). A half-volume replacement of the medium with fresh IL-2 medium was performed on days 3 and 7. CD4+ T cells that had been cultured provided DNA sequenced with the Oncomine TCR Beta short-read assay. TCRdb processed the PCR reads anew with MiXCR; each CDR3 protein has one entry. The sample shows under 15,000 distinct CDR3 sequences, 40% to 55% of them seen only once. Sequencing used CD4+ T cells from blood, cultured in vitro, obtained after SARS-CoV-2 vaccination. This TCR came from a human donor who had recovered from COVID-19.

Here the CDR3 DNA reads TGCGCCAGCAGCCAGTCCCTAGCGGGAGGAATCAATGAGCAGTTCTTC. It translates to CASSQSLAGGINEQFF. The chain uses TRBV4-1 and TRBJ2-1; 11 bases fit TRBD2. In germline, CDR1 is MGHRA, CDR2 YSYEKL. Trimming at V came to 3 bases and at J to 6 bases, leaving 7 bases not matched to a gene. CDR3 length equals 16 residues.